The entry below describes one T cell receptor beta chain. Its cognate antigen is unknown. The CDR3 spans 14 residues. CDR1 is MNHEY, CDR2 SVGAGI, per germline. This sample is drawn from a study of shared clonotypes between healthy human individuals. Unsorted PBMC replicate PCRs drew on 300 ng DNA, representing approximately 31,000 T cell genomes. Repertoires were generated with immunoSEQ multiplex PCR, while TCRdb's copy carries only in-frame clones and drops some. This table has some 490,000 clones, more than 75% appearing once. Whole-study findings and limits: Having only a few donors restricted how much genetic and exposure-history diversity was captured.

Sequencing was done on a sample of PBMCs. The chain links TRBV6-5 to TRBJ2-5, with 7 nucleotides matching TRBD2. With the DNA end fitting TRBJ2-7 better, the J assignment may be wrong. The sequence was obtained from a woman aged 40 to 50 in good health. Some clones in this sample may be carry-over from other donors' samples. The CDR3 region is CASGPGLNYGEQYF. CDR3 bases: TGTGCCAGTGGGCCGGGACTAAACTACGGCGAGCAGTACTTC.